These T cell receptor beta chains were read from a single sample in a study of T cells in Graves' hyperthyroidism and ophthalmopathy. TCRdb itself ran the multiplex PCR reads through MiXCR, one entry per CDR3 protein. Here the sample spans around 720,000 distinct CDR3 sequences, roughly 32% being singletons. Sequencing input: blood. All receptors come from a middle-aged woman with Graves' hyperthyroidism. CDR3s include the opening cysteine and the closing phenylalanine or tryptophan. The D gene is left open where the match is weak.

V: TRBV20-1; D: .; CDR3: CSATGDHGYTF
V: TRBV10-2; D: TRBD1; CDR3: CASSRVGGQGNTEAFF
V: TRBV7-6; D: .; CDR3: CASSLAPTAQNTEAFF
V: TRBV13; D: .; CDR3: CASSLAQQGSGEKLFF
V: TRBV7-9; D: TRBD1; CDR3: CASSLGLRTGEETQYF
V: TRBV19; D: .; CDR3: CATQGHSTEAFF
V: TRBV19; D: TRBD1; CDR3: CASSPDDTGVEAFF
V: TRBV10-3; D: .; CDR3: CASRGGQYSGANVLTF
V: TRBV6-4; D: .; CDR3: CASSGGLNYEQYF
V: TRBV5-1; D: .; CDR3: CASSLEPQMNTEAFF
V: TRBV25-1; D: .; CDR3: CASRALSGNTIYF
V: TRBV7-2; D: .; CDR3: CASSYRDGTSGNTIYF
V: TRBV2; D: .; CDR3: CASSDRQPQHF
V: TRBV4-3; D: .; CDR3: CASSQEPGRGETQYF
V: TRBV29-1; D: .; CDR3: CSLATGAGSYEQYF
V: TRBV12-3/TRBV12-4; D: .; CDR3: CASGVVHNSPLHF
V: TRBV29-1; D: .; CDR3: CSVEPTLGYGYTF
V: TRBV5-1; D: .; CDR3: CASSLDRMRVGLNGANVLTF
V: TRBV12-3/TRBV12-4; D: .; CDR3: CASSSTLDSPVYGYTF